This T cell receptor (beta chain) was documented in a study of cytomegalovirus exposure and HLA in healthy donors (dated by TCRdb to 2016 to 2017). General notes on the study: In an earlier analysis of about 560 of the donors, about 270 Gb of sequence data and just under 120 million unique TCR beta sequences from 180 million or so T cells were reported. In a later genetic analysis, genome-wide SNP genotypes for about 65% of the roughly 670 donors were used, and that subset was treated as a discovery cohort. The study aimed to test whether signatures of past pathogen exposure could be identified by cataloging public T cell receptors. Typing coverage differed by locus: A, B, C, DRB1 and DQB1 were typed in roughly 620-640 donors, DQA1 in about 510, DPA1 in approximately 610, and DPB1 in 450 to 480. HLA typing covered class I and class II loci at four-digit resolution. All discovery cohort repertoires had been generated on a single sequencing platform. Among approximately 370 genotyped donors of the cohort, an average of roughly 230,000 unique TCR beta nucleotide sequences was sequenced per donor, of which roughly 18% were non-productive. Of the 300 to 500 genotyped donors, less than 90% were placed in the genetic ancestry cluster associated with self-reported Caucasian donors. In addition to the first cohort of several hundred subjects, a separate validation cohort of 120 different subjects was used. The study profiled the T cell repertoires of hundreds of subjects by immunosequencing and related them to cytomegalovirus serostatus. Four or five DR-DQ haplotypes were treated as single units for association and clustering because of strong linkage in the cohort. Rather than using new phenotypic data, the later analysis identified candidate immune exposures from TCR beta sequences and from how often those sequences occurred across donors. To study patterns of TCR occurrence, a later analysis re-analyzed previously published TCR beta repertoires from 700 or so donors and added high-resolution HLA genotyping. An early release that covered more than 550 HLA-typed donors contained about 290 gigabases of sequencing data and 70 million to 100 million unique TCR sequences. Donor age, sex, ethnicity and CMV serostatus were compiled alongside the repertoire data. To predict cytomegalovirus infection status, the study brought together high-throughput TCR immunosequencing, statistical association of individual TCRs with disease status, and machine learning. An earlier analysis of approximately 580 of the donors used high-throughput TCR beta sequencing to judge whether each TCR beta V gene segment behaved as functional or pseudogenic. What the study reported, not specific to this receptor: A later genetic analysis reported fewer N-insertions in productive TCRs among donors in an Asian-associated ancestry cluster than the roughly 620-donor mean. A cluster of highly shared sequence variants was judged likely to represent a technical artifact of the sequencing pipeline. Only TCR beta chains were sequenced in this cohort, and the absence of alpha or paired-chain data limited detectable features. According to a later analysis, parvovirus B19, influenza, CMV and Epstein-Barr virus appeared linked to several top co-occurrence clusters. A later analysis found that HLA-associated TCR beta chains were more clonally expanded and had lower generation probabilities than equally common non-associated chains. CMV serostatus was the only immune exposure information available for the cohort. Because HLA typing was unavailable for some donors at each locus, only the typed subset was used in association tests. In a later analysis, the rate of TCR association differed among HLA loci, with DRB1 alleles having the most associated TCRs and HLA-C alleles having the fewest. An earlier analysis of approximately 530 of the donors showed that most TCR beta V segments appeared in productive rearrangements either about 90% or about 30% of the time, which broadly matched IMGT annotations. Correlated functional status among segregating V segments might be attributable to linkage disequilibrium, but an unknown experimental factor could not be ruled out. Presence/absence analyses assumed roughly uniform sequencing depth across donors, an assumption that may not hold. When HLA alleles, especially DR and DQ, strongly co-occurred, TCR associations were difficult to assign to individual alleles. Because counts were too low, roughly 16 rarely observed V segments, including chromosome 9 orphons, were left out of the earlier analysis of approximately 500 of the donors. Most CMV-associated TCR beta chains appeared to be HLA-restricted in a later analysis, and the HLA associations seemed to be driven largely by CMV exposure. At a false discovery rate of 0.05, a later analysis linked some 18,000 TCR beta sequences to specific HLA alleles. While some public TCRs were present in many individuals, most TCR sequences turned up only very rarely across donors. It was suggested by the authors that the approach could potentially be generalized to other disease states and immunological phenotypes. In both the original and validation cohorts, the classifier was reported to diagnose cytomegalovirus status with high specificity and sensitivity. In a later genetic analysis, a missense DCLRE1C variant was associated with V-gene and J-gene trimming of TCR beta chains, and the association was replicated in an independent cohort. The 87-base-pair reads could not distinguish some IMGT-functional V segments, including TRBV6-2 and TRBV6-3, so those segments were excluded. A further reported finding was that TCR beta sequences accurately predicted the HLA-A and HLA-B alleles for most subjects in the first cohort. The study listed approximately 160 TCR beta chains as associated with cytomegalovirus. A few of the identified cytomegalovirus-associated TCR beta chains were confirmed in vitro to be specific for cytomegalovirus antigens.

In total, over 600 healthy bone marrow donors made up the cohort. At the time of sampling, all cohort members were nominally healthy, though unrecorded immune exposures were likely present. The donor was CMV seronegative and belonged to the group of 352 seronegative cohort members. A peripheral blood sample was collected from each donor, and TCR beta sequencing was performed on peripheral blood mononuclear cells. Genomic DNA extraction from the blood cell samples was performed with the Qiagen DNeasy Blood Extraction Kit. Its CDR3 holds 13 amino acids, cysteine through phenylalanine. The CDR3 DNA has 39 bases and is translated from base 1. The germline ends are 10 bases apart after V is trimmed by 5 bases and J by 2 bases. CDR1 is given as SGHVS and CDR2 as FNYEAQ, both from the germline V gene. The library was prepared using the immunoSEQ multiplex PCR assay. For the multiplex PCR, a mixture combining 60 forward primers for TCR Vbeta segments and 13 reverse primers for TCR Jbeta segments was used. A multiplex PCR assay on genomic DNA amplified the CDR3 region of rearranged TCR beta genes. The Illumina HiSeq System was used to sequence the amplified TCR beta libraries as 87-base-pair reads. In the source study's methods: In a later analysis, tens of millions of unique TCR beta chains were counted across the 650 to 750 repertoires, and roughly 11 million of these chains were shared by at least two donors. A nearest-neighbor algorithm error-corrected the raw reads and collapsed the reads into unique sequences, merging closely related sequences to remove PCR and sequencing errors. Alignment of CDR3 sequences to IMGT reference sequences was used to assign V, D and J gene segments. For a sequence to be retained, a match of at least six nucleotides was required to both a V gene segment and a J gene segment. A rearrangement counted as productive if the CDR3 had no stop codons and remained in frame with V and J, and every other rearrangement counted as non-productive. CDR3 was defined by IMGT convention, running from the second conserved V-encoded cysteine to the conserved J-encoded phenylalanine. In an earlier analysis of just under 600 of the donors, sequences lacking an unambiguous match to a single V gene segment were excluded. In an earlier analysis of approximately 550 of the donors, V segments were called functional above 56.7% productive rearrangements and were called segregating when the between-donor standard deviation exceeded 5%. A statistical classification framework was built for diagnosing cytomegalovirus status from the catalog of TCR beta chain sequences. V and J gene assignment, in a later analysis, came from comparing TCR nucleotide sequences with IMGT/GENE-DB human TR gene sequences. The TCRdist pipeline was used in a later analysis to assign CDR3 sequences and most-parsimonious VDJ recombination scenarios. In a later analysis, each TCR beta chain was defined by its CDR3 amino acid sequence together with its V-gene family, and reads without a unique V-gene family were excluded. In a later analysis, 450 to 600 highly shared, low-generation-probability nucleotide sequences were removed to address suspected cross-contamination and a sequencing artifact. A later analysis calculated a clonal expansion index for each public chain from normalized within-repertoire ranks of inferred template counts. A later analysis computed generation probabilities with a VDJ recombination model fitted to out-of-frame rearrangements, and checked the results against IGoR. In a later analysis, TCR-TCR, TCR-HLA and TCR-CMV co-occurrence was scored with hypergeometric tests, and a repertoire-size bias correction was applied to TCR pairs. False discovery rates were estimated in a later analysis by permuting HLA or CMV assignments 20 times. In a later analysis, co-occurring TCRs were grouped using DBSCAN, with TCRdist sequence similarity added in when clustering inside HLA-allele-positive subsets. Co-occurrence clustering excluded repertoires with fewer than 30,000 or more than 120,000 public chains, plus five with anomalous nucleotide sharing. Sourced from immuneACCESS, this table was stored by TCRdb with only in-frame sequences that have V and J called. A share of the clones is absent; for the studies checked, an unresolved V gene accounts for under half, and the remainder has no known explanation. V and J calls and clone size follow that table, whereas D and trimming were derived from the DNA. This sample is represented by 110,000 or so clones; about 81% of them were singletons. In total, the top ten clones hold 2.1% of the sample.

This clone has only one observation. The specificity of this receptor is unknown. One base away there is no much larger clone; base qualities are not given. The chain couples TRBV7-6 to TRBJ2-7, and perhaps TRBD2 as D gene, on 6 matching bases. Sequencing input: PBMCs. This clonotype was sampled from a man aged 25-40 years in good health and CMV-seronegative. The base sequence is TGTGCCAGCAGCGCCCGGGAGCCCTACGAGCAGTACTTC. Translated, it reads CASSAREPYEQYF.